The 30 T cell receptor beta chains below were found in one sample sequenced in a study of blood T cell repertoires in COVID-19. Clones were read by immunoSEQ multiplex PCR, and TCRdb kept only the in-frame ones, dropping some. This table holds roughly 340,000 clones, 88% found once. Material: peripheral blood. These receptors originate from a woman aged 65 to 85 with COVID-19, enrolled during active disease.

The chain is built from TRBV9 and TRBJ2-7, with D possibly being TRBD2 (5 bases). The CDR3 contains 14 residues. Trimming cost V 4 bases and J 2 bases, with 13 bases left between them. Germline CDR1 reads SGDLS; CDR2 reads YYNGEE. The CDR3 DNA is TGTGCCAGCAGCCCTCTAGGGAGTACCTACGAGCAGTACTTC. It codes for CASSPLGSTYEQYF.

The gene calls are TRBV5-1 and TRBJ2-2; TRBD1 might be the D (5 bases). This CDR3 region has 13 residues. Germline values: CDR1 SGHRS, CDR2 YFSETQ. Between the trimmed V and J ends, which lost 2 bases and 4 bases, there was a span of 6 bases. The CDR3 coding sequence is TGCGCCAGCAGCTTTGGGGCCACCGGGGAGCTGTTTTTT. This sequence encodes CASSFGATGELFF.

The V gene is TRBV27, the J gene TRBJ2-1; D not certain. CDR3 length: 17 residues. Trimming removed 5 bases from V and 6 bases from J, with 23 bases in between. Germline values: CDR1 MNHEY, CDR2 SMNVEV (reference sequence). The CDR3: CASSPNRRLQARNEQFF. The CDR3 bases are TGTGCCAGCAGTCCAAACCGACGACTGCAAGCGCGCAATGAGCAGTTCTTC.

This clone was recorded a few times. CDR3 nucleotides: TGTGCCAGCAGCTCCCCCCGCGGGGGGGGCTCCTACGAGCAGTACTTC. Residues: CASSSPRGGGSYEQYF. The rearrangement links TRBV7-9 to TRBJ2-7; the match to TRBD2 covers 9 bases. CDR1 and CDR2 (germline): SEHNR, FQNEAQ (reference sequence). The CDR3 has 16 residues. V shed 4 bases, J shed 0 bases, and the junction held 7 bases outside the gene matches. The full variable domain, rest sourced from reference TRBV7-9 and TRBJ2-7, is DTGVSQNPRHKITKRGQNVTFRCDPISEHNRLYWYRQTLGQGPEFLTYFQNEAQLEKSRLLSDRFSAERPKGSFSTLEIQRTEQGDSAMYLCASSSPRGGGSYEQYFGPGTRLTVT.

V is TRBV21-1 and J is TRBJ2-7; the table's D call, TRBD2, was not checked against the DNA. TRBV21-1 is a pseudogene. The CDR3 is 11 amino acids. The DNA for the CDR3 is TGTGCCAGCAGCCTAGCTAGCTCGCAGTACTTC. Protein: CASSLASSQYF.

The CDR3 protein is CASSQDNRVYGTGELFF. The CDR3 nucleotides are TGCGCCAGCAGCCAAGATAACAGGGTATATGGCACCGGGGAGCTGTTTTTT. The V gene is TRBV4-1, the J gene TRBJ2-2, with D maybe TRBD1 (6 bases). Germline lookup yields CDR1 MGHRA and CDR2 YSYEKL. The V and J ends lost 0 bases and 4 bases respectively, with 15 bases between them. The length of the CDR3 is 17 residues.

J is TRBJ2-7 and V is TRBV5-4; maybe TRBD1 (5 bases). The CDR3 is made up of 16 amino acids. Looked up from germline, CDR1 is SGHNT and CDR2 is YYREEE (reference sequence). V was pared by 3 bases and J by 0 bases, with 16 bases between. CDR3 DNA: TGTGCCAGCAGCTCCCCGAGTTGGCAGGGCTCCTACGAGCAGTACTTC. This gives the protein CASSSPSWQGSYEQYF.

DNA of the CDR3: TGTGCCAGCAGCTTAGCGGGACAGATTACAAATGAGCAGTTCTTC. It encodes CASSLAGQITNEQFF. This chain links TRBV7-2 with TRBJ2-1; 7 nucleotides line up with TRBD1. This CDR3 has 15 amino acids. In germline, CDR1 is SGHTA, CDR2 FQGNSA. J lost 7 bases, V lost 0 bases, and 6 bases had no gene match.

The chain uses TRBV5-5 and TRBJ2-1; the match to TRBD2 covers 13 bases. After removal of 2 bases from V and 9 bases from J, the junction contained 8 bases not matched to a gene. The CDR3 contains 16 residues. Per germline, CDR1 SGHKS and CDR2 YYEKEE (reference sequence). The CDR3 sequence: CASSFTTSGGQSEQFF. CDR3 nucleotides: TGTGCCAGCAGCTTTACGACTAGCGGGGGGCAGAGTGAGCAGTTCTTC.

The chain recombines TRBV7-2 with TRBJ1-5; no reliable D call. Trimming cost V 3 bases and J 5 bases, with 11 bases left between them. CDR3 length equals 14 residues. Germline V CDR1 and CDR2: SGHTA, FQGNSA. The CDR3 DNA reads TGTGCCAGCAGCTTCTGGCCCGGGGATCAGCCCCAGCATTTT. Amino acids: CASSFWPGDQPQHF.

The chain combines TRBV18 with TRBJ1-5; 7 nucleotides match TRBD1. With V trimmed by 6 bases and J by 4 bases, 9 bases remained unmatched. From germline, CDR1 is KGHSH and CDR2 LQKENI. CDR3 length equals 15 residues. CDR3: CASSPTGTANQPQHF. The CDR3 DNA is TGTGCCAGCTCTCCGACCGGGACAGCGAATCAGCCCCAGCATTTT.

The chain employs TRBV7-9 and TRBJ2-7, with 7 bases fitting TRBD1. J gave up 3 bases and V 8 bases, and 4 bases lay outside the gene matches. The CDR3 runs 12 residues. Germline CDR1 is SEHNR and CDR2 is FQNEAQ (reference sequence). CDR3 DNA sequence: TGTGCCAGCGCCCGGGACAGCTACGAGCAGTACTTC. Protein sequence: CASARDSYEQYF.

The chain is built from TRBV12-5 and TRBJ2-3, with TRBD1 matching 11 bases. The CDR3 sequence is 17 residues long. After removal of 0 bases from V and 6 bases from J, the junction contained 8 bases not matched to a gene. Germline V gene lookup returns CDR1 LGHNT and CDR2 FRNRAP. CDR3 nucleotides: TGTGCTAGTGGTTTGGTCCTCGGACAGGGGGCAGCCGATACGCAGTATTTT. Protein: CASGLVLGQGAADTQYF.

This rearrangement joins TRBV6-6 to TRBJ1-2; TRBD1 is a possible D gene (6 bases). V was trimmed by 6 bases and J by 5 bases, leaving 16 bases between them. This CDR3 is built from 14 residues. CDR1 is MNHNY and CDR2 is SVGAGI in the germline V gene (reference sequence). DNA for the CDR3: TGTGCCAGCAGCTTAATAGGGGGGGAATATGGCTACACCTTC. It encodes CASSLIGGEYGYTF.

CDR3 region: CASSLKSSVDTQYF. The CDR3 DNA follows: TGTGCCAGCAGCTTGAAGTCTAGCGTAGATACGCAGTATTTT. The chain combines TRBV7-2 with TRBJ2-3; weak D call: TRBD2 (6 bases). Trimming pared 3 bases from V and 5 bases from J, leaving 12 bases between. CDR1 SGHTA and CDR2 FQGNSA come from the germline V gene. CDR3 length: 14 amino acids.

The rearrangement links TRBV19 to TRBJ2-1; possibly TRBD1 for D (6 bases). Germline CDR1 is LNHDA and CDR2 is SQIVND (reference sequence). V was cut by 5 bases and J by 1 base, with 9 bases left in between. The CDR3 is made up of 14 amino acids. The CDR3 nucleotides are TGTGCCAGTAGTTCGACAGGTTCCTACAATGAGCAGTTCTTC. Protein: CASSSTGSYNEQFF.

The genes are TRBV6-5 and TRBJ1-6, with D unresolved. V lost 6 bases and J 9 bases, leaving 6 bases between the germline ends. This CDR3 is built from 11 residues. Germline-derived CDR1 and CDR2 are MNHEY and SVGAGI. DNA of the CDR3: TGTGCCAGCAGCTCTCCTTCACCCCTCCACTTT. Protein sequence: CASSSPSPLHF.

The V and J genes are TRBV4-3 and TRBJ1-5, with TRBD1 matching 9 bases. The CDR3 consists of 17 residues. Looked up from germline, CDR1 is LGHNA and CDR2 is YSLEER. The V gene end was trimmed by 4 bases and the J gene end by 5 bases; junction bases not matched to a gene: 12. CDR3 sequence reads: CASSPTGTGIIHQPQHF. DNA for the CDR3: TGCGCCAGCAGCCCTACCGGGACAGGGATAATACATCAGCCCCAGCATTTT.

V and J are TRBV7-6 and TRBJ1-1; a weak D match, TRBD1 (5 bases). Trimming removed 0 bases from V and 6 bases from J, with 14 bases in between. From germline, CDR1 is SGHVS and CDR2 FNYEAQ. This CDR3 is built from 15 residues. The CDR3 spells CASSLASGGGSEAFF. The CDR3 bases are TGTGCCAGCAGCTTAGCCTCTGGGGGGGGATCTGAAGCTTTCTTT.

In the case of this clone: At one end, the junction sequence differs from germline, possibly due to a read error. The chain couples TRBV3-1 (or the pseudogene TRBV3-2) to TRBJ2-7; D unclear. Germline V gene data show CDR1 as LGHDT and CDR2 as YNNKEL (reference sequence). The CDR3 has 13 residues. CDR3 region: CASSQETATPLNF. The CDR3 nucleotides are TGTGCCAGCAGCCAAGAAACAGCCACCCCTTTGAACTTC.

V usage is TRBV5-6 and J usage is TRBJ1-2; TRBD1 aligns across 10 bases. The V gene's germline CDR1 is SGHDT and CDR2 YYEEEE. CDR3 size: 14 residues. V gave up 0 bases and J gave up 4 bases; unmatched junction bases: 0. For the CDR3, the DNA is TGTGCCAGCAGCTTGGGGACAGGGGGCTATGGCTACACCTTC. This codes for CASSLGTGGYGYTF.

The chain combines TRBV24-1 with TRBJ1-3; possibly TRBD1 for D (6 bases). The CDR3 covers 14 residues. Germline CDR1 KGHDR, CDR2 SFDVKD. V lost 5 bases, J lost 8 bases, and 15 bases lay in between. The CDR3 coding sequence is TGTGCCACCAGTGGCTCGGGCAGGGGAGACACCATATATTTT. This sequence encodes CATSGSGRGDTIYF.

The chain recombines TRBV1 with TRBJ1-3; the table's TRBD1 call for D was not verified on the DNA. TRBV1 is a documented pseudogene. This CDR3 spans 15 amino acids. The DNA for the CDR3 is TGCACCAGCAGTCCTTTTGGGACAGACGGAAACACCATATATTTT. It encodes CTSSPFGTDGNTIYF.

The chain has TRBV7-2 and TRBJ2-1, with 11 bases aligning to TRBD2. Trimming removed 3 bases from V and 2 bases from J; junction bases left unmatched: 6. This CDR3 contains 17 residues. The germline V gene encodes CDR1 SGHTA and CDR2 FQGNSA. The CDR3 nucleotides read TGTGCCAGCAGCTTCACTGGGACTAGCGGCACCTACAATGAGCAGTTCTTC. Translation: CASSFTGTSGTYNEQFF.

The rearrangement links TRBV24-1 to TRBJ1-1; 8 nucleotides line up with TRBD1. The CDR3 consists of 14 residues. CDR1 is KGHDR and CDR2 is SFDVKD in the germline V gene. J was trimmed by 4 bases and V by 3 bases; bases with no gene match: 3. This chain's CDR3 is CATSDPTGGTEAFF. Written as DNA, the CDR3 is TGTGCCACCAGTGATCCTACAGGGGGCACTGAAGCTTTCTTT.

The chain joins TRBV30 to TRBJ2-7; 9 bases match TRBD1. The length of the CDR3 is 14 residues. V lost 5 bases to trimming and J lost 5 bases; unmatched junction nucleotides: 10. Germline-derived CDR1 and CDR2 are GTSNPN and SVGIG (reference sequence). CDR3 nucleotides: TGTGCCTGGGCGGACAGGGGTAATTACCACGAGCAGTACTTC. This translates into CAWADRGNYHEQYF. The variable domain in full, completed from reference TRBV30 and TRBJ2-7, reads SQTIHQWPATLVQPVGSPLSLECTVEGTSNPNLYWYRQAAGRGLQLLFYSVGIGQISSEVPQNLSASRPQDRQFILSSKKLLLSDSGFYLCAWADRGNYHEQYFGPGTRLTVT.

As concerns this clone: A much larger clone lies one base from this, so it may be a read error. V and J are TRBV6-5 and TRBJ1-5; D unresolved. The CDR3 consists of 11 residues. Per germline, CDR1 MNHEY and CDR2 SVGAGI. Trimming left V 5 bases short and J 4 bases short, with 3 bases between. This CDR3 is CASSPNQPQHF. Written as DNA, the CDR3 is TGTGCCAGCAGTCCAAATCAGCCCCAGCATTTT.

This chain uses TRBV29-1 with TRBJ1-1; TRBD1 agrees at 11 bases. This CDR3 region has 14 residues. Germline CDR1 and CDR2: SQVTM and ANQGSEA. V gave up 7 bases and J gave up 0 bases; unmatched junction bases: 4. CDR3 in DNA: TGCAGCGCCGGGGACAGGGGGATGAACACTGAAGCTTTCTTT. Protein product: CSAGDRGMNTEAFF. Drawing the rest from reference TRBV29-1 and TRBJ1-1, the complete variable domain is SAVISQKPSRDICQRGTSLTIQCQVDSQVTMMFWYRQQPGQSLTLIATANQGSEATYESGFVIDKFPISRPNLTFSTLTVSNMSPEDSSIYLCSAGDRGMNTEAFFGQGTRLTVV.

The V call is TRBV5-6, the J call TRBJ1-6, with a weak D call TRBD1 (5 bases). The V gene's germline CDR1 is SGHDT and CDR2 YYEEEE. Between the trimmed V and J ends, which lost 4 bases and 8 bases, there was a span of 13 bases. The CDR3 has 14 residues. The CDR3 coding sequence is TGTGCCAGCAGCACACTGGGGCCCTATTCACCCCTCCACTTT. Residues: CASSTLGPYSPLHF.

The chain links TRBV7-3 to TRBJ2-1, with TRBD1 as a possible D gene (6 bases). Trimming stripped 6 bases from V and 9 bases from J, with 12 bases between. This CDR3 is 12 amino acids long. Per germline, CDR1 SGHTA and CDR2 FQGTGA. The CDR3 DNA is TGTGCCAGCAGTTCCACAGGGACTGAGCAGTTCTTC. Its translation is CASSSTGTEQFF.